Described below is a single T cell receptor beta chain sequence and its context. The CDR3 runs to 13 residues. Trimming cost V 6 bases and J 4 bases, with 9 bases left between them. The germline V gene encodes CDR1 MNHEY and CDR2 SVGAGI. The entry originates in a study of control samples from healthy donors and cancer patients. Repertoires were generated with immunoSEQ multiplex PCR, while TCRdb's copy carries only in-frame clones and drops some. The table lists about 130,000 clones, approximately 90% of them singletons. Sequencing input: blood. The origin of this receptor is a man aged 18 to 30 in good health. V is TRBV6-5 and J is TRBJ1-4; TRBD1 is a possible D gene (6 bases). This CDR3 is CASRRTVNEKLFF. In DNA, the CDR3 is TGTGCCAGCAGACGGACAGTTAATGAAAAACTGTTTTTT.